The 19 T cell receptor beta chains below come from one sample, sequenced in a study of synovial regulatory T cells in juvenile arthritis. The data were produced by immunoSEQ multiplex PCR, yet TCRdb's version contains in-frame clones alone and is incomplete. The sample has 3,000 or so clones; the top ten hold over 9.5%. The synovial samples were synovial fluid, paired with peripheral blood from each active arthritis patient. Sequencing input: Treg cells from the synovium. Receptor source: a donor between 2 and 35 years old with juvenile idiopathic arthritis.

Considering frequency, this clone is medium-sized. The CDR3 is CASSGSGLRTDTQYF. The chain combines TRBV5-1 with TRBJ2-3; the TRBD2 assignment by TCRdb is unverifiable without DNA. Germline V CDR1 and CDR2: SGHRS, YFSETQ. CDR3 length: 15 residues. No nucleotide data were recorded. The variable domain in full, completed from reference TRBV5-1 and TRBJ2-3, reads KAGVTQTPRYLIKTRGQQVTLSCSPISGHRSVSWYQQTPGQGLQFLFEYFSETQRNKGNFPGRFSGRQFSNSRSEMNVSTLELGDSALYLCASSGSGLRTDTQYFGPGTRLTVL.

This sequence joins TRBV27 and TRBJ1-1. The V gene's germline CDR1 is MNHEY and CDR2 SMNVEV (reference sequence). This CDR3 contains 14 residues. No DNA has been recorded. CDR3 loop: CASSPNGVNTEAFF.

The chain couples TRBV7-8 to TRBJ1-5; TCRdb lists TRBD1, though no DNA is available to test this call. The CDR3 loop spans 18 amino acids. No DNA was logged. Germline CDR1 is SGHVS and CDR2 is FQNEAQ. The CDR3 sequence: CASILSIRGTGEQQPQHF. Complete variable domain (other parts from reference TRBV7-8 and TRBJ1-5): GAGVSQSPRYKVAKRGQDVALRCDPISGHVSLFWYQQALGQGPEFLTYFQNEAQLDKSGLPSDRFFAERPEGSVSTLKIQRTQQEDSAVYLCASILSIRGTGEQQPQHFGDGTRLSIL.

The chain uses TRBV5-6 and TRBJ2-4. CDR1 and CDR2 (germline): SGHDT, YYEEEE. There are 14 residues in the CDR3. The record lacks a DNA sequence. CDR3: CASGQLLAKNIQYF.

The chain employs TRBV7-2 and TRBJ1-1; no DNA is available, so the TRBD1 call from TCRdb remains unchecked. The CDR3 loop spans 14 amino acids. No DNA is recorded. Germline loops: CDR1 SGHTA, CDR2 FQGNSA. The CDR3 region is CASSFGTGLTEAFF. The variable domain in full, completed from reference TRBV7-2 and TRBJ1-1, reads GAGVSQSPSNKVTEKGKDVELRCDPISGHTALYWYRQSLGQGLEFLIYFQGNSAPDKSGLPSDRFSAERTGGSVSTLTIQRTQQEDSAVYLCASSFGTGLTEAFFGQGTRLTVV.

This rearrangement joins TRBV6-5 to TRBJ1-1. The V gene's germline CDR1 is MNHEY and CDR2 SVGAGI. The CDR3 has 13 residues. No DNA sequence is on record. The CDR3 here is CASSYDQNTEAFF.

V and J are TRBV7-8 and TRBJ1-5. CDR3 length equals 21 residues. No coding sequence is recorded. The germline V gene encodes CDR1 SGHVS and CDR2 FQNEAQ. CDR3 residues: CASSLAITGTLSTISNQPQHF. The full variable domain, with the rest looked up from reference TRBV7-8 and TRBJ1-5, is GAGVSQSPRYKVAKRGQDVALRCDPISGHVSLFWYQQALGQGPEFLTYFQNEAQLDKSGLPSDRFFAERPEGSVSTLKIQRTQQEDSAVYLCASSLAITGTLSTISNQPQHFGDGTRLSIL.

The chain combines TRBV6-5 with TRBJ1-1; TCRdb lists TRBD1, though no DNA is available to test this call. CDR1 and CDR2 (germline): MNHEY, SVGAGI. The CDR3 sequence is 13 residues long. The protein alone is recorded here. CDR3 sequence: CASSQQGYTEAFF.

This rearrangement joins TRBV2 to TRBJ2-1; TCRdb gives TRBD2 as the D gene, but with no DNA this cannot be confirmed. Germline lookup yields CDR1 SNHLY and CDR2 FYNNEI. The CDR3 sequence is 16 residues long. No DNA is listed. The CDR3 protein is CASREGLAARYNEQFF.

The chain uses TRBV5-1 and TRBJ2-5; TCRdb's assignment of TRBD2 cannot be checked, as there is no DNA. This CDR3 is 15 amino acids long. DNA was not recorded. From germline, CDR1 is SGHRS and CDR2 YFSETQ. This CDR3 reads CASSPRDFDEETQYF.

The chain has TRBV7-2 and TRBJ2-2. The CDR3 spans 15 residues. The DNA is not on file. Germline CDR1 SGHTA, CDR2 FQGNSA. The chain's CDR3 is CASSSGGGYTGELFF.

The chain's CDR3 is CASSLGDARFNSPLHF. V and J are TRBV27 and TRBJ1-6. The length of the CDR3 is 16 residues. No DNA is listed. CDR1 and CDR2 from the germline V gene are MNHEY and SMNVEV (reference sequence).

The chain carries TRBV6-5 and TRBJ1-1. This CDR3 is 12 amino acids long. Only the protein sequence is given. Germline CDR1 and CDR2: MNHEY and SVGAGI. CDR3 loop: CASSYSPLEAFF.

This clone ranks as medium-sized in terms of frequency. This rearrangement joins TRBV12-5 to TRBJ1-4; the D call from TCRdb, TRBD1, cannot be confirmed without DNA. This CDR3 has 15 residues. No nucleotide data were recorded. Germline CDR1 and CDR2: LGHNT and FRNRAP. CDR3 residues: CASGKTGMGSEKLFF.

The V call is TRBV21-1, the J call TRBJ2-2; TCRdb's D call of TRBD1 is untestable without DNA. TRBV21-1 is recorded as a pseudogene. This CDR3 region has 16 residues. No DNA is listed. CDR3 loop: CASTPTGGVITGELFF.

This clone is classed as hyperexpanded (1% or more) by frequency. The V gene is TRBV11-2, the J gene TRBJ2-7; as DNA is missing, the TRBD1 call by TCRdb cannot be tested. The CDR3 extends over 12 amino acids. DNA for this receptor is not on file. Germline V CDR1 and CDR2: SGHAT, FQNNGV. The CDR3 region is CASSQDRDEQYF.

By frequency, this clone registers medium-sized (0.01 to 0.1%). CDR3 sequence reads: CASSKTSGFATGELFF. The chain has TRBV2 and TRBJ2-2; TCRdb gives TRBD2 as the D gene, but with no DNA this cannot be confirmed. Per germline, CDR1 SNHLY and CDR2 FYNNEI. This CDR3 spans 16 amino acids. DNA is not on record.

Judged by frequency, this clone is medium-sized. The J gene is TRBJ2-7, the V gene TRBV7-8; TCRdb indicates TRBD2, and absent DNA this call remains unverified. Germline V gene lookup returns CDR1 SGHVS and CDR2 FQNEAQ. The CDR3 spans 11 residues. No nucleotide data were recorded. CDR3 residues: CASSDYYEQYF.

V gene TRBV7-9 combines with J gene TRBJ2-5; TCRdb designates TRBD2, a call that cannot be tested without DNA. CDR3 length: 16 amino acids. The protein alone is recorded here. The germline CDR1 and CDR2 sequences are SEHNR and FQNEAQ (reference sequence). The CDR3 spells CASSFSGGAEQETQYF.